The clone carrying this T cell receptor beta chain was counted once. In the authors' workflow: Reference gene primer amplification gave estimated nucleated cell counts. The data were produced by immunoSEQ multiplex PCR, yet TCRdb's version contains in-frame clones alone and is incomplete. V and J calls and clone size come straight from that table; D and trimming were deduced from the DNA. Found here are approximately 65,000 clones, about 88% of them singletons; the top ten hold about 5%. Germline V gives CDR1 SGHVS, CDR2 FNYEAQ. V dropped 2 bases and J dropped 6; count of bases not matched to a gene: 9. CDR3 length: 16 amino acids. These data belong to a study of blood T cell repertoires in COVID-19. Whole-study context: The samples span acute and convalescent COVID-19 from the United States, Italy and Spain. PBMCs, B-cell-depleted T cells, or T cells were the source of the cDNA or gDNA that made up the material.

The sequenced material came from peripheral blood. The gene calls are TRBV7-6 and TRBJ1-4; 7 positions agree with TRBD1. The sequence came from a woman aged 50 to 60 with active COVID-19. CDR3 loop: CASSLRDRVWDEKLFF. CDR3 sequence (DNA): TGTGCCAGCAGCTTACGCGACAGGGTTTGGGATGAAAAACTGTTTTTT.